This TCR beta chain was observed in a study of shared clonotypes between healthy human individuals. Study donors comprised healthy, HIV-negative adults devoid of recent acute infection or vaccination. Memory CD4+ cells were the fraction left after CD45RA+ naive selection. Sequencing was at deep level. Each subset's genomic DNA was split evenly across several immunoSEQ plates. Libraries were prepared by immunoSEQ multiplex PCR; TCRdb keeps only in-frame clonotypes and omits some of them. The repertoire holds more than 850,000 clones, about 80% seen once, with approximately 0.56% in the top ten. This clone showed up just a few times. The CDR3 is 11 residues long. Deletions cut 4 bases from V and 4 bases from J, with 6 bases between. Germline V gives CDR1 SGHRS, CDR2 YFSETQ.

This clonotype was sampled from a man younger than 30 in good health. Some clones in this sample may be carry-over from other donors' samples. Sequencing was performed on memory CD4+ T cells from PBMCs. This sample's subset: CD45RA-negative fraction. The chain employs TRBV5-1 and TRBJ2-7; no clear D gene. The CDR3, as DNA: TGCGCCAGCAGCCGAGAATACGAGCAGTACTTC. Translated: CASSREYEQYF.